Listed here are 16 T cell receptor beta chains from one sample, sequenced in a study of blood T cell repertoires in COVID-19. Clones were sequenced by immunoSEQ multiplex PCR, and TCRdb holds only the in-frame ones, with some missing. The sample contains about 240,000 clones, 70% to 90% of which appear only once. Material for sequencing was PBMCs or T cells enriched from blood (not recorded which). The source of these receptors is a woman in her thirties or forties with acute COVID-19.

J is TRBJ2-7 and V is TRBV12-5; D gene ambiguous. V was pared by 4 bases and J by 6 bases, with 7 bases between. Germline CDR1 is LGHNT and CDR2 is FRNRAP. The CDR3 is made up of 11 amino acids. The CDR3 region is CASGSHFEQYF. CDR3 coding DNA: TGTGCTAGTGGTTCGCACTTCGAGCAGTACTTC.

This chain uses TRBV5-6 with TRBJ2-3; a weak D match, TRBD2 (6 bases). CDR1 and CDR2 from the germline V gene are SGHDT and YYEEEE. Between the trimmed V and J ends, which lost 4 bases and 3 bases, there was a span of 18 bases. The length of the CDR3 is 16 residues. The CDR3 DNA is TGTGCCAGCAGCCAACCCCTAGCGAGTGAGACAGATACGCAGTATTTT. Encoded protein: CASSQPLASETDTQYF.

This chain links TRBV3-1 (or the pseudogene TRBV3-2) with TRBJ2-5, with D possibly TRBD1 on 6 matching bases. The CDR3 totals 12 residues. CDR1 is LGHDT and CDR2 is YNNKEL in the germline V gene (reference sequence). V lost 7 bases and J 5 bases, leaving 11 bases between the germline ends. CDR3 bases: TGTGCCAGCAACAGGGTACGGGAGACCCAGTACTTC. Amino acid sequence: CASNRVRETQYF.

The chain carries TRBV11-2 and TRBJ1-2, with D possibly TRBD1 on 6 matching bases. CDR3 length: 15 amino acids. Germline lookup yields CDR1 SGHAT and CDR2 FQNNGV. The V end lost 4 bases, the J end lost 4 bases, and 16 bases lay between the germline ends. Here the CDR3 DNA reads TGTGCCAGCAGCTCAGAGACGAGAGGGGGCTATGGCTACACCTTC. Translating gives CASSSETRGGYGYTF.

The genes are TRBV10-3 and TRBJ1-1; D perhaps matches TRBD1 (6 bases). The CDR3 totals 14 residues. The germline V gene has CDR1 ENHRY and CDR2 SYGVKD. V lost 4 bases and J lost 5, with 14 bases in between. In nucleotides, the CDR3 is TGTGCCATCAGTGGAGGGGGGGGAAGGACTGAAGCTTTCTTT. Protein sequence: CAISGGGGRTEAFF.

The chain joins TRBV21-1 to TRBJ1-5. TRBV21-1 is labeled a pseudogene. The CDR3 covers 17 residues. The CDR3 sequence: CASSLHLRLYSNQPQHF. CDR3 nucleotides: TGTGCCAGCAGCCTCCATCTTCGACTGTATAGCAATCAGCCCCAGCATTTT.

The genes are TRBV30 and TRBJ2-1, with D maybe TRBD1 (5 bases). Germline V gene data show CDR1 as GTSNPN and CDR2 as SVGIG (reference sequence). CDR3 length: 12 amino acids. V dropped 6 bases and J dropped 8 bases, with 14 bases sitting between them. CDR3 nucleotide sequence: TGTGCCTGTGGCCAGGGTTTCGATGAGCAGTTCTTC. Its translation is CACGQGFDEQFF. Supplemented by reference TRBV30 and TRBJ2-1, the full variable domain reads SQTIHQWPATLVQPVGSPLSLECTVEGTSNPNLYWYRQAAGRGLQLLFYSVGIGQISSEVPQNLSASRPQDRQFILSSKKLLLSDSGFYLCACGQGFDEQFFGPGTRLTVL.

V and J are TRBV7-9 and TRBJ1-6, with D uncertain. The CDR3 has 16 residues. CDR1 is SEHNR and CDR2 is FQNEAQ in the germline V gene (reference sequence). Trimming removed 5 bases at V and 1 base at J, with 12 bases between. CDR3 sequence (DNA): TGTGCCAGCAGCCCCGACATTGGGTCCTATAATTCACCCCTCCACTTT. Protein product: CASSPDIGSYNSPLHF.

The J gene is TRBJ2-2, the V gene TRBV10-3; D not certain. The V end was cut by 2 bases, the J end by 8 bases, with 6 bases between. Germline CDR1 is ENHRY and CDR2 is SYGVKD. The CDR3 sequence is 12 residues long. CDR3 in DNA: TGTGCCATCAGTGAGCCCGAGGGGGAGCTGTTTTTT. Translation: CAISEPEGELFF.

The chain joins TRBV28 to TRBJ2-7, with D tentatively TRBD2 (6 bases). The V end lost 8 bases, the J end lost 1 base, and 18 bases lay between the germline ends. The CDR3 contains 15 residues. In germline, CDR1 is MDHEN, CDR2 SYDVKM. CDR3 DNA sequence: TGTGCCAGCGGGACGAGCGGGCCTCTTTCCTACGAGCAGTACTTC. Protein: CASGTSGPLSYEQYF.

The chain employs TRBV7-6 and TRBJ2-5, with 11 bases identical to TRBD2. The CDR3 extends over 16 amino acids. CDR1 SGHVS and CDR2 FNYEAQ come from the germline V gene. V shed 5 bases, J shed 4 bases, and the junction held 9 bases outside the gene matches. The CDR3 region has the DNA TGTGCCAGCAGCGTTAGCGGGAGGGCCCTAGGAGAGACCCAGTACTTC. As protein: CASSVSGRALGETQYF.

Here the CDR3 reads CASSQLTGGSIMGYEQYF. The CDR3 nucleotides read TGCGCCAGCAGCCAATTAACAGGGGGAAGCATAATGGGGTACGAGCAGTACTTC. This chain joins TRBV4-1 and TRBJ2-7, with 8 bases identical to TRBD1. The V gene's germline CDR1 is MGHRA and CDR2 YSYEKL. The CDR3 runs 18 residues. V was pared by 2 bases and J by 4 bases, with 16 bases of the junction left unmatched.

The chain is built from TRBV27 and TRBJ1-4, with no clear D. V was pared by 5 bases and J by 5 bases, with 9 bases between. This CDR3 contains 13 residues. CDR1 is MNHEY and CDR2 is SMNVEV in the germline V gene (reference sequence). CDR3 sequence: CASSVYSNEKLFF. In nucleotides, the CDR3 is TGTGCCAGCAGTGTCTACAGCAATGAAAAACTGTTTTTT. Combining the CDR3 with reference TRBV27 and TRBJ1-4 gives the whole variable domain EAQVTQNPRYLITVTGKKLTVTCSQNMNHEYMSWYRQDPGLGLRQIYYSMNVEVTDKGDVPEGYKVSRKEKRNFPLILESPSPNQTSLYFCASSVYSNEKLFFGSGTQLSVL.

V and J are TRBV5-1 and TRBJ2-7, with D maybe TRBD1 (5 bases). Germline CDR1 SGHRS, CDR2 YFSETQ. Trimming took off 6 bases at V and 1 base at J, with 11 bases between the two ends. This CDR3 contains 13 residues. The CDR3 reads CASKDSLSYEQYF. The DNA for the CDR3 is TGCGCCAGCAAAGACAGTTTGTCCTACGAGCAGTACTTC.

This clone appeared a few times. The rearrangement links TRBV12-3 or TRBV12-4 to TRBJ2-3, with D uncertain. The CDR3 length is 13 residues. V was cut by 5 bases and J by 7 bases, with 13 bases left in between. The CDR3 region is CASSPPGRNTQYF. CDR3 in DNA: TGTGCCAGCAGTCCCCCGGGTAGAAATACGCAGTATTTT.

This chain's CDR3 is CATSRRQGANTGELFF. The CDR3 DNA sequence: TGTGCCACCAGCAGACGACAGGGAGCAAACACCGGGGAGCTGTTTTTT. This chain links TRBV15 with TRBJ2-2, with TRBD1 matching 7 bases. CDR1 is LNHNV and CDR2 is YYDKDF in the germline V gene (reference sequence). Trimming at V came to 2 bases and at J to 2 bases, leaving 5 bases not matched to a gene. There are 16 residues in the CDR3.